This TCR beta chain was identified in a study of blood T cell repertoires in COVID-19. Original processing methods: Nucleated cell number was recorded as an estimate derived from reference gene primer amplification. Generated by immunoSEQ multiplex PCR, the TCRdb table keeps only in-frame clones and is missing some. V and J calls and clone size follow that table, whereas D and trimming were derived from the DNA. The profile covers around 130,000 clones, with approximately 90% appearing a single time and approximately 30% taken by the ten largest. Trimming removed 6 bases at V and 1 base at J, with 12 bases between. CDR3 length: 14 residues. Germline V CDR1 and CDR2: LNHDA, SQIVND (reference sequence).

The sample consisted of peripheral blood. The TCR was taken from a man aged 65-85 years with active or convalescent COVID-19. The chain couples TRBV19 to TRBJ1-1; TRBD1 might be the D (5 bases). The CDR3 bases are TGTGCCAGTAGCCCGGAGGGGAGGAACACTGAAGCTTTCTTT. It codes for CASSPEGRNTEAFF.